One and the same sample provided the 30 T cell receptor beta chains below, sequenced in a study of OX40 agonist ivuxolimab in advanced cancers. TCRdb keeps only in-frame clones here, not all; method: immunoSEQ multiplex PCR. The profile shows some 14,000 clones, roughly four fifths of them singletons. The sequencing used CD4+ or CD8+ T cells sorted from blood, collected in a trial of the OX40 agonist ivuxolimab. The receptors come from an adult with an advanced solid tumor such as melanoma, head and neck, liver or kidney cancer.

The chain has TRBV19 and TRBJ2-7; 8 bases are a match to TRBD2. CDR3 length: 14 residues. Germline-derived CDR1 and CDR2 are LNHDA and SQIVND (reference sequence). V gave up 6 bases and J gave up 0 bases; unmatched junction bases: 4. In DNA, the CDR3 is TGTGCCAGTAGGGAAGCGGGAGTCTCCTACGAGCAGTACTTC. Protein product: CASREAGVSYEQYF.

The V gene is TRBV28, the J gene TRBJ2-5, with a tentative D call TRBD1 (6 bases). CDR1 MDHEN and CDR2 SYDVKM come from the germline V gene. V was trimmed by 3 bases and J by 5 bases, leaving 16 bases between them. CDR3 length: 15 residues. The CDR3 nucleotides read TGTGCCAGCAGTTTTAGGGGGAGCCCGGGGGAGACCCAGTACTTC. This codes for CASSFRGSPGETQYF.

This chain joins TRBV9 and TRBJ1-1; D call uncertain. V lost 2 bases and J lost 5, with 16 bases in between. From germline, CDR1 is SGDLS and CDR2 YYNGEE. This CDR3 spans 15 amino acids. Here the CDR3 DNA reads TGTGCCAGCAGCGTGATGGACCAACAACTGACTGAAGCTTTCTTT. Amino acid sequence: CASSVMDQQLTEAFF.

In its sample, this clone was seen once. J is TRBJ1-4 and V is TRBV2, with D unresolved. The ends were cut back, 3 bases at V and 10 bases at J, with 12 bases in the middle. Germline CDR1 SNHLY, CDR2 FYNNEI. The CDR3 is 13 amino acids. CDR3 protein: CASSDPPKGKLFF. Written as DNA, the CDR3 is TGTGCCAGCAGTGATCCTCCAAAAGGAAAACTGTTTTTT.

V usage is TRBV27 and J usage is TRBJ2-7, with 10 bases identical to TRBD1. V lost 2 bases, J lost 3 bases, and 10 bases stayed unmatched. Germline V gives CDR1 MNHEY, CDR2 SMNVEV (reference sequence). This CDR3 is 17 amino acids long. CDR3 region: CASSLRGGQGNFYEQYF. CDR3 coding DNA: TGTGCCAGCAGTTTAAGGGGGGGACAGGGGAACTTCTACGAGCAGTACTTC.

The J gene is TRBJ1-6, the V gene TRBV11-2; 7 nucleotides line up with TRBD1. J lost 8 bases, V lost 5 bases, and 3 bases had no gene match. The V gene's germline CDR1 is SGHAT and CDR2 FQNNGV. This CDR3 spans 13 amino acids. As DNA, the CDR3 is TGTGCCAGCAGCCCGACAGGGTATTCACCCCTCCACTTT. The encoded protein is CASSPTGYSPLHF.

The V gene is TRBV27, the J gene TRBJ1-4; 7 nucleotides line up with TRBD1. Germline V gene sequence: CDR1 MNHEY, CDR2 SMNVEV (reference sequence). CDR3 length: 16 residues. Unmatched junction bases numbered 11, after V lost 7 bases and J lost 3 bases. CDR3 amino acids: CASKPIQGVANEKLFF. In DNA form, the CDR3 reads TGTGCCAGCAAACCTATTCAGGGGGTTGCTAATGAAAAACTGTTTTTT.

The rearrangement joins TRBV5-6 to TRBJ2-6; tentative D call: TRBD1 (6 bases). The V end lost 3 bases, the J end lost 4 bases, and 11 bases lay between the germline ends. CDR1 and CDR2 (germline): SGHDT, YYEEEE. The CDR3 consists of 15 residues. CDR3 residues: CASSSGVLGANVLTF. Written as DNA, the CDR3 is TGTGCCAGCAGCTCAGGGGTTTTGGGGGCCAACGTCCTGACTTTC.

This chain joins TRBV4-1 and TRBJ1-5; 7 positions match TRBD1. The CDR3 contains 16 residues. Looked up from germline, CDR1 is MGHRA and CDR2 is YSYEKL. V was pared by 6 bases and J by 1 base, with 9 bases of the junction left unmatched. This chain's CDR3 is CASSTGAERSNQPQHF. The CDR3, as DNA: TGCGCCAGCAGTACAGGGGCAGAAAGAAGCAATCAGCCCCAGCATTTT.

This chain joins TRBV4-1 and TRBJ2-1; no definite D call. Per the germline V gene, CDR1 is MGHRA and CDR2 is YSYEKL. Trimming cost V 4 bases and J 6 bases, with 10 bases left between them. This CDR3 region has 13 residues. In DNA, the CDR3 is TGCGCCAGCAGCCCCCCGGCCTCCAATGAGCAGTTCTTC. It yields the protein CASSPPASNEQFF.

This sequence joins TRBV4-3 and TRBJ1-1; D unresolved. This CDR3 contains 15 residues. The ends were cut back, 0 bases at V and 2 bases at J, with 10 bases in the middle. Germline V CDR1 and CDR2: LGHNA, YSLEER. CDR3: CASSQERWGNTEAFF. The CDR3 coding sequence is TGCGCCAGCAGCCAAGAGAGATGGGGAAACACTGAAGCTTTCTTT.

The chain links TRBV28 to TRBJ2-1; 7 bases agree with TRBD2. Germline trimming cut 2 bases from V and 6 bases from J; bases unmatched to any gene: 4. CDR1 is MDHEN, CDR2 SYDVKM, per germline. The CDR3 has 14 residues. CDR3 protein: CASSLGLVPNEQFF. DNA of the CDR3: TGTGCCAGCAGTTTAGGACTAGTTCCCAATGAGCAGTTCTTC.

The chain links TRBV15 to TRBJ1-4, with D unresolved. CDR1 and CDR2 from the germline V gene are LNHNV and YYDKDF (reference sequence). Trimming shortened V by 0 bases and J by 8 bases, and 10 bases separated the two germline ends. This CDR3 is built from 14 residues. DNA of the CDR3: TGTGCCACCAGCAGAGATATAAATGTCGAAAAACTGTTTTTT. Translating it yields CATSRDINVEKLFF.

The chain is built from TRBV4-3 and TRBJ2-1; D ambiguous. This CDR3 spans 17 amino acids. Germline CDR1 LGHNA, CDR2 YSLEER. Deletions cut 0 bases from V and 4 bases from J, with 16 bases between. CDR3 DNA sequence: TGCGCCAGCAGCCAAGACCCGGCCCTAACACTTTACAATGAGCAGTTCTTC. Amino acids: CASSQDPALTLYNEQFF.

The rearrangement uses TRBV7-9 and TRBJ1-2; D gene unclear. The CDR3 length is 14 residues. Germline V CDR1 and CDR2: SEHNR, FQNEAQ (reference sequence). V lost 0 bases and J lost 7, with 12 bases in between. The CDR3 nucleotides are TGTGCCAGCAGCTTAGCTCGAGGACGAGTTGGCTACACCTTC. Its protein product is CASSLARGRVGYTF.

The chain links TRBV11-3 to TRBJ2-7; D gene uncertain. V was cut by 4 bases and J by 1 base, with 5 bases left in between. Germline V gene data show CDR1 as SGHNT and CDR2 as YENEEA. There are 12 residues in the CDR3. The CDR3 DNA reads TGTGCCAGCAGCTCAGATTCCTACGAGCAGTACTTC. The encoded protein is CASSSDSYEQYF.

The rearrangement joins TRBV28 to TRBJ2-1; TRBD2 matches at 8 bases. V shed 7 bases and J 5 bases; nucleotides not matched to a gene: 13. This CDR3 region has 16 residues. Germline-derived CDR1 and CDR2 are MDHEN and SYDVKM. The CDR3 sequence is CASNPSLAGRDNEQFF. As DNA, the CDR3 is TGTGCCAGCAACCCCTCTTTAGCGGGGAGGGACAATGAGCAGTTCTTC.

This sequence joins TRBV7-9 and TRBJ2-3; tentative D call: TRBD2 (6 bases). V dropped 5 bases and J dropped 2 bases, with 17 bases sitting between them. CDR1 SEHNR and CDR2 FQNEAQ come from the germline V gene (reference sequence). The CDR3 extends over 16 amino acids. DNA of the CDR3: TGTGCCAGCAGCGGTTATCTGGGCGGGAACACAGATACGCAGTATTTT. The encoded protein is CASSGYLGGNTDTQYF.

This chain links TRBV2 with TRBJ2-1, with TRBD1 identical over 7 bases. After removal of 11 bases from V and 10 bases from J, the junction contained 8 bases not matched to a gene. The length of the CDR3 is 11 residues. Germline V lookup: CDR1 SNHLY, CDR2 FYNNEI. CDR3 sequence reads: CAVRQGWEQFF. The CDR3 DNA reads as TGTGCCGTTCGACAGGGTTGGGAGCAGTTCTTC.

The V and J genes are TRBV19 and TRBJ2-7; D not certain. Trimming removed 5 bases from V and 2 bases from J, with 10 bases in between. Germline V gives CDR1 LNHDA, CDR2 SQIVND (reference sequence). The CDR3 runs 13 residues. The CDR3 DNA follows: TGTGCCAGTAGTGCCGACGGACCCTACGAGCAGTACTTC. This gives the protein CASSADGPYEQYF.

In its sample, this clone was seen many times. The chain combines TRBV25-1 with TRBJ1-4, with D perhaps TRBD1 (6 bases). V gave up 1 base and J gave up 8 bases, with 14 bases separating them. Germline lookup yields CDR1 MGHDK and CDR2 SYGVNS. The CDR3 runs to 15 residues. The CDR3 DNA is TGTGCCAGCAGTGAATCGGGGGGCTTCGGCGAAAAACTGTTTTTT. Translated: CASSESGGFGEKLFF. Full variable domain (remainder filled in from reference TRBV25-1 and TRBJ1-4): EADIYQTPRYLVIGTGKKITLECSQTMGHDKMYWYQQDPGMELHLIHYSYGVNSTEKGDLSSESTVSRIRTEHFPLTLESARPSHTSQYLCASSESGGFGEKLFFGSGTQLSVL.

The chain combines TRBV4-3 with TRBJ2-1; 8 bases agree with TRBD2. J lost 6 bases, V lost 5 bases, and 9 bases had no gene match. The CDR3 runs to 15 residues. Germline V lookup: CDR1 LGHNA, CDR2 YSLEER. CDR3 DNA: TGCGCCAGCAGCTGGCGGGGGGCGGGGGGCAATGAGCAGTTCTTC. Protein sequence: CASSWRGAGGNEQFF.

This chain connects TRBV4-2 to TRBJ1-5; D unresolved. Trimming took off 0 bases at V and 5 bases at J, with 5 bases between the two ends. This CDR3 contains 13 residues. From germline, CDR1 is LGHNA and CDR2 YNFKEQ. The CDR3 reads CASSQERYQPQHF. CDR3 in DNA: TGTGCCAGCAGCCAAGAACGGTATCAGCCCCAGCATTTT.

The chain has TRBV4-1 and TRBJ2-3, with D unresolved. Trimming took 0 bases from V and 3 from J, leaving 1 base between them. CDR3 length equals 12 residues. Germline CDR1 is MGHRA and CDR2 is YSYEKL. Written as DNA, the CDR3 is TGCGCCAGCAGCCAAGATACAGATACGCAGTATTTT. Protein product: CASSQDTDTQYF.

The rearrangement uses TRBV7-9 and TRBJ2-7, with TRBD1 matching 11 bases. The CDR3 totals 14 residues. Unmatched junction bases numbered 5, after V lost 5 bases and J lost 5 bases. Germline V gene sequence: CDR1 SEHNR, CDR2 FQNEAQ (reference sequence). CDR3 nucleotide sequence: TGTGCCAGCAGCCCTTGGACAGGGGGCGACGAGCAGTACTTC. This sequence encodes CASSPWTGGDEQYF.

The V call is TRBV5-5, the J call TRBJ1-5; TRBD1 matches 8 bases. Germline values: CDR1 SGHKS, CDR2 YYEKEE (reference sequence). V lost 0 bases to trimming and J lost 6 bases; unmatched junction nucleotides: 2. The length of the CDR3 is 14 residues. The CDR3 sequence is CASSLDRGSQPQHF. The CDR3 bases are TGTGCCAGCAGCTTGGACAGGGGGAGTCAGCCCCAGCATTTT.

The gene calls are TRBV19 and TRBJ2-7; D is uncertain. The germline V and J ends were trimmed by 0 bases and 0 bases, with 9 bases remaining between them. Germline CDR1 reads LNHDA; CDR2 reads SQIVND (reference sequence). The CDR3 has 15 amino acids. CDR3 amino acids: CASSIDLGISYEQYF. The DNA of the CDR3 is TGTGCCAGTAGTATAGATCTAGGCATCTCCTACGAGCAGTACTTC.

V usage is TRBV5-4 and J usage is TRBJ2-5, with D maybe TRBD1 (5 bases). CDR3 length: 14 amino acids. V lost 1 base and J 5 bases, leaving 12 bases between the germline ends. Germline-derived CDR1 and CDR2 are SGHNT and YYREEE (reference sequence). CDR3 loop: CASSLQGAVETQYF. The CDR3 DNA is TGTGCCAGCAGCTTGCAAGGGGCTGTGGAGACCCAGTACTTC.

The J gene is TRBJ1-3, the V gene TRBV30; D gene unclear. Trimming took off 7 bases at V and 0 bases at J, with 13 bases between the two ends. Germline V CDR1 and CDR2: GTSNPN, SVGIG (reference sequence). The CDR3 is 14 amino acids. The CDR3 DNA sequence: TGTGCCTTTTTTGCAAGCTCCTCTGGAAACACCATATATTTT. Translated, it gives CAFFASSSGNTIYF.

V usage is TRBV4-2 and J usage is TRBJ2-7, with TRBD2 identical over 7 bases. The germline gives CDR1 LGHNA, CDR2 YNFKEQ. CDR3 length: 16 amino acids. The V segment lost 1 base and the J segment 3 bases; nucleotides outside the gene matches: 9. In nucleotides, the CDR3 is TGTGCCAGCAGCCAAGGTTCCGGGACTACCTACTACGAGCAGTACTTC. Its protein is CASSQGSGTTYYEQYF.